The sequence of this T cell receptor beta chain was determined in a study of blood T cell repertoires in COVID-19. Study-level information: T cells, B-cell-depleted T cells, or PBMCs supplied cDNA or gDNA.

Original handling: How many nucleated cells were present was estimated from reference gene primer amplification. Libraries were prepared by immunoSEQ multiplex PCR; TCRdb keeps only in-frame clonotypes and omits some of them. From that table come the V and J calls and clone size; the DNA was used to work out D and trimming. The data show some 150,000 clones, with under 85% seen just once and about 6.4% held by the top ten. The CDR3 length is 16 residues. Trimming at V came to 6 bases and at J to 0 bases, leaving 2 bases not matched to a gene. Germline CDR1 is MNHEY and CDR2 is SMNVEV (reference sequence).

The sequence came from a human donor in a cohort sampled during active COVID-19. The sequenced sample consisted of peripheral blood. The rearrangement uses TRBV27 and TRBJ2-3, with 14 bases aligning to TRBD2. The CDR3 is CASRGLAGVSTDTQYF. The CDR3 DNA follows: TGTGCCAGCAGGGGACTAGCGGGGGTAAGCACAGATACGCAGTATTTT.